The rows below give T cell receptor beta chains drawn from one sample of a study of T-cell reconstitution after alpha-beta-depleted transplantation in children. TCRdb reprocessed the PCR reads with MiXCR, giving one entry per CDR3 protein. The sample has some 300,000 distinct CDR3 sequences; 10% are singletons. Sequenced here: PBMCs from the stem cell graft donor, sampled from the stem cell graft. These receptors came from a human donor who donated a stem cell graft to a child with acute lymphoblastic leukemia. Each CDR3 is given with its conserved first and last residue. D genes are given only for firm matches. Rows may omit the clone size; those that give it use once, few, many or a size class.

abundance	d_gene	v_gene	j_gene	CDR3nt	CDR3aa
.	.	TRBV5-1	TRBJ2-7	TGCGCCAGCCGAGGTGAGGCGGGCCACGAGCAGTACTTC	CASRGEAGHEQYF
few	.	TRBV5-4	TRBJ1-1	TGTGCCAGCAGCTACGAGGGTGTGAGTACTGAAGCTTTCTTT	CASSYEGVSTEAFF
.	TRBD2	TRBV6-1	TRBJ2-1	TGTGCCAGCACGCGGACTAGCGGGAGGTTTAACTACAATGAGCAGTTCTTC	CASTRTSGRFNYNEQFF
.	.	TRBV20-1	TRBJ1-2	TGCAGTGCTAGAGCGGGGCAGGGGAGTTATGGCTACACCTTC	CSARAGQGSYGYTF
many	.	TRBV20-1	TRBJ2-5	TGCAGTGCTAGAGATCTCTGGGGCCTCTCTCAAGAGACCCAGTACTTC	CSARDLWGLSQETQYF
few	.	TRBV4-1	TRBJ2-7	TGCGCCAGCAGGGGCTGGGACTACGAGCAGTACTTC	CASRGWDYEQYF
.	TRBD2	TRBV10-2	TRBJ2-2	TGCGCCAGCAGTGAGTCGGCGACTAGCGGTGGGGAGCTGTTTTTT	CASSESATSGGELFF
.	.	TRBV7-8	TRBJ1-5	TGTGCCAGCAGCCCCCCCCGGGTCCCCAGCGGAAATCAGCCCCAGCATTTT	CASSPPRVPSGNQPQHF
few	TRBD1	TRBV5-1	TRBJ1-5	TGCGCCAGCAGCCCTCAACCCGGACAGGGGCAGCCCCAGCATTTT	CASSPQPGQGQPQHF
few	TRBD2	TRBV15	TRBJ2-7	TGTGCCACCAGCAGGGTAGCGGGTATGCTAGACGAGCAGTACTTC	CATSRVAGMLDEQYF
.	.	TRBV19	TRBJ2-7	TGTGCCAGTAGTATCTCGCAGGAATCCTACGAGCAGTACTTC	CASSISQESYEQYF
few	TRBD2	TRBV11-2	TRBJ2-4	TGTGCCAGCAGCCCCCGACTAGCGGGAGGGGCGAAGCTAGCCAAAAACATTCAGTACTTC	CASSPRLAGGAKLAKNIQYF
.	.	TRBV11-2	TRBJ2-6	TGTGCTTCACGGGACGGAATACGAGCCGGGGCCAACGTCCTGACTTTC	CASRDGIRAGANVLTF
few	TRBD2	TRBV6-5	TRBJ2-1	TGTGCCAGCAGTTACTCGCGGGAGTTGCATGAGCAGTTCTTC	CASSYSRELHEQFF
few	TRBD1	TRBV20-1	TRBJ2-1	TGCAGTGCCACCCTTATGGGACAGCAGCAGTTCTTC	CSATLMGQQQFF
.	TRBD2	TRBV20-1	TRBJ2-2	TGCAGTGCTAGCCGCGTGGGGGGGGCCGGGGAGCTGTTTTTT	CSASRVGGAGELFF
few	.	TRBV20-1	TRBJ2-7	TGCAGTGCTAGACTGGGCGCTAACGAGAACGAGCAGTACTTC	CSARLGANENEQYF
.	.	TRBV6-2/TRBV6-3	TRBJ1-2	TGTGCCAGCAGTTACGTTCAGGATTATGGCTACACCTTC	CASSYVQDYGYTF
.	.	TRBV12-3/TRBV12-4	TRBJ2-5	TGTGCCAGCAGGACTGGGGGAACCCAAGAGACCCAGTACTTC	CASRTGGTQETQYF
many	.	TRBV12-3/TRBV12-4	TRBJ1-5	TGTGCCAGCAGTTTGTTGGGCAATCAGCCCCAGCATTTT	CASSLLGNQPQHF